The 16 T cell receptor beta chains below all came from one sample that was sequenced in a study of T cell changes during pregnancy in multiple sclerosis. The method was immunoSEQ multiplex PCR; TCRdb's version includes in-frame clones alone and lacks a portion of them. Here the sample spans 50,000 to 60,000 clones, 80% to 95% being singletons. The specimen comprised CD4+ T cells from peripheral blood mononuclear cells, sampled in the second trimester of pregnancy. These TCRs come from a female donor with multiple sclerosis, enrolled in a pregnancy study.

CDR3 sequence reads: CASSQDLLLGELFF. CDR3 bases: TGCGCCAGCAGCCAAGATCTTCTCCTCGGGGAGCTGTTTTTT. The chain couples TRBV4-1 to TRBJ2-2, with D uncertain. V gave up 0 bases and J gave up 7 bases, with 9 bases separating them. The CDR3 has 14 residues. Per the germline V gene, CDR1 is MGHRA and CDR2 is YSYEKL.

This chain uses TRBV9 with TRBJ2-5; the D is unclear. Germline CDR1 is SGDLS and CDR2 is YYNGEE. Between the trimmed V and J ends, which lost 0 bases and 1 base, there was a span of 4 bases. The length of the CDR3 is 13 residues. The CDR3 DNA follows: TGTGCCAGCAGCGTAGACAGCCAAGAGACCCAGTACTTC. Protein sequence: CASSVDSQETQYF.

The chain recombines TRBV6-5 with TRBJ1-1; tentative D call: TRBD1 (6 bases). CDR1 is MNHEY and CDR2 is SVGAGI in the germline V gene. V was pared by 4 bases and J by 3 bases, with 9 bases between. The CDR3 covers 13 residues. The CDR3 DNA reads as TGTGCCAGCAGTTTCGGACAGTACACTGAAGCTTTCTTT. Residues: CASSFGQYTEAFF.

This clone was seen more than once but under ten times. The chain is built from TRBV2 and TRBJ1-5; 11 bases match TRBD1. The CDR3 totals 16 residues. Per germline, CDR1 SNHLY and CDR2 FYNNEI. V gave up 10 bases and J gave up 8 bases; unmatched junction bases: 16. The CDR3 region is CATQGWDRGDREPQHF. Here the CDR3 DNA reads TGTGCCACCCAAGGGTGGGACAGGGGGGACCGAGAGCCCCAGCATTTT.

The chain employs TRBV5-1 and TRBJ2-1, with TRBD2 matching 7 bases. Germline V lookup: CDR1 SGHRS, CDR2 YFSETQ. This CDR3 comprises 15 residues. V lost 6 bases to trimming and J lost 5 bases; unmatched junction nucleotides: 11. The CDR3 protein is CASTRGGGADNEQFF. Here the CDR3 DNA reads TGCGCCAGCACGAGAGGCGGGGGAGCCGACAATGAGCAGTTCTTC.

The chain employs TRBV19 and TRBJ1-3; 7 positions match TRBD1. Trimming cost V 8 bases and J 7 bases; bases outside gene matches: 8. Germline CDR1 and CDR2: LNHDA and SQIVND (reference sequence). The CDR3 contains 13 residues. This CDR3 reads CASPSTGPNTIYF. For the CDR3, the DNA is TGTGCCAGTCCGTCGACAGGGCCGAACACCATATATTTT.

The chain couples TRBV11-2 to TRBJ2-2; 9 nucleotides align to TRBD1. The CDR3 loop spans 15 amino acids. The ends lost 4 bases at V and 4 bases at J; junction bases unmatched: 4. The V gene's germline CDR1 is SGHAT and CDR2 FQNNGV. The CDR3, as DNA: TGTGCCAGCAGCTCGGGACAGGGACCCACCGGGGAGCTGTTTTTT. As protein: CASSSGQGPTGELFF. The variable domain in full, with the rest retrieved from reference TRBV11-2 and TRBJ2-2, is EAGVAQSPRYKIIEKRQSVAFWCNPISGHATLYWYQQILGQGPKLLIQFQNNGVVDDSQLPKDRFSAERLKGVDSTLKIQPAKLEDSAVYLCASSSGQGPTGELFFGEGSRLTVL.

This rearrangement joins TRBV5-6 to TRBJ2-7; no reliable D call. The CDR3 consists of 11 residues. The V gene's germline CDR1 is SGHDT and CDR2 YYEEEE. Trimming took off 0 bases at V and 6 bases at J, with 4 bases between the two ends. In DNA, the CDR3 is TGTGCCAGCAGCTTGGGGCTCGAGCAGTACTTC. It codes for CASSLGLEQYF.

This chain uses TRBV5-1 with TRBJ1-5, with TRBD1 as a possible D gene (6 bases). V shed 3 bases and J shed 4 bases, with 11 bases lying between them. CDR1 and CDR2 (germline): SGHRS, YFSETQ. This CDR3 contains 14 residues. CDR3 in amino acids: CASSSTGNNQPQHF. In DNA form, the CDR3 reads TGCGCCAGCAGCTCTACAGGGAATAATCAGCCCCAGCATTTT.

The genes are TRBV25-1 and TRBJ1-3; no clear D gene. Trimming removed 1 base from V and 0 bases from J, with 7 bases in between. The CDR3 contains 15 residues. Looked up from germline, CDR1 is MGHDK and CDR2 is SYGVNS. CDR3 in amino acids: CASSEFPNSGNTIYF. The CDR3 DNA reads TGTGCCAGCAGTGAATTTCCCAACTCTGGAAACACCATATATTTT.

The rearrangement links TRBV19 to TRBJ2-5; tentatively, D is TRBD2 (5 bases). V was trimmed by 5 bases and J by 5 bases, leaving 15 bases between them. CDR3 length: 14 residues. Germline V lookup: CDR1 LNHDA, CDR2 SQIVND (reference sequence). The CDR3 nucleotides read TGTGCCAGTAGTGGTCGGCCCGAGCGGGAGACCCAGTACTTC. Its protein is CASSGRPERETQYF.

The chain joins TRBV2 to TRBJ1-2; no reliable D call. Germline CDR1 and CDR2: SNHLY and FYNNEI. The CDR3 loop spans 15 amino acids. V shed 6 bases and J shed 7 bases, with 21 bases lying between them. CDR3: CASSVLWEGVSGYTF. The CDR3 DNA reads as TGTGCCAGCAGCGTCCTCTGGGAGGGAGTTAGTGGCTACACCTTC.

The chain uses TRBV2 and TRBJ1-1; TRBD1 matches at 7 bases. V dropped 10 bases and J dropped 6; count of bases not matched to a gene: 5. Germline V gene sequence: CDR1 SNHLY, CDR2 FYNNEI. The CDR3 sequence is 11 residues long. CDR3 coding DNA: TGTGCCACCACCGACAGGGCTGAAGCTTTCTTT. It codes for CATTDRAEAFF. The entire variable domain, with the rest obtained from reference TRBV2 and TRBJ1-1, is as follows: EPEVTQTPSHQVTQMGQEVILRCVPISNHLYFYWYRQILGQKVEFLVSFYNNEISEKSEIFDDQFSVERPDGSNFTLKIRSTKLEDSAMYFCATTDRAEAFFGQGTRLTVV.

This sequence joins TRBV27 and TRBJ1-1; 7 bases map to TRBD1. CDR1 MNHEY and CDR2 SMNVEV come from the germline V gene (reference sequence). The junction had 7 bases not matched to a gene; V was cut back by 4 bases and J by 2 bases. This CDR3 has 15 amino acids. The CDR3 coding sequence is TGTGCCAGCAGTTCGCGGACAGGTCGTAACACTGAAGCTTTCTTT. Residues: CASSSRTGRNTEAFF.

The gene calls are TRBV25-1 and TRBJ2-1, with TRBD2 identical over 13 bases. The CDR3 contains 16 residues. The V and J ends lost 7 bases and 4 bases, in that order; junction bases with no gene match: 7. Looked up from germline, CDR1 is MGHDK and CDR2 is SYGVNS. CDR3 in DNA: TGTGCCAGCACGGGGGGACTAGCGGGACCATACAATGAGCAGTTCTTC. Translated: CASTGGLAGPYNEQFF.

The chain recombines TRBV29-1 with TRBJ2-7; D possibly corresponds to TRBD1 (6 bases). The CDR3 is 13 amino acids. Germline V gene data show CDR1 as SQVTM and CDR2 as ANQGSEA. With 6 bases removed from V and 6 bases from J, the gap between germline ends came to 18 bases. DNA for the CDR3: TGCAGCGTCGCCGGTACAGGGAGATCCGAGCAGTACTTC. This translates into CSVAGTGRSEQYF.